A selection of T cell receptor beta chains follows, all from one sample in a study of CD8 T cells in ankylosing spondylitis. TCRdb called the 5' RACE reads again in MiXCR, with one record for every CDR3 protein. The sample has some 700,000 distinct CDR3 sequences, around a fifth seen once; the top ten hold around 19%. The material sequenced was blood, either unsorted or a sorted T cell fraction (not recorded which). The receptors come from a male donor with ankylosing spondylitis. The CDR3 runs from the conserved cysteine through the conserved F or W.

cdr3_aa v_call cdr3_length
CSFQGSEAGTDTQYF TRBV29-1 15
CSATDRAYEQYF TRBV20-1 12
CASSYPGQGQIYGYTF TRBV28 16
CASSFSKSYEQYF TRBV12-3/TRBV12-4 13
CSVEIETNQNIQYF TRBV29-1 14
CATSEHSSRAGTDTQYF TRBV24-1 17
CASSSGLAGGLSTDTQYF TRBV7-8 18
CASSLGGAYYEQYF TRBV7-2 14
CASSPRDRDYLMSSKVSQFF TRBV11-2 20
CASSLGESTYNEQFF TRBV12-3/TRBV12-4 15
CASSLGPGPTYGYTF TRBV7-2 15
CASSPFEGVGEKLFF TRBV7-9 15
CSALAGTGETQYF TRBV20-1 13
CSAIPGAGFGYTF TRBV20-1 13
CASSYSSPDTQYF TRBV6-6 13
CSARKGAVSGNTIYF TRBV20-1 15
CSASPDSAESRFF TRBV20-1 13
CSAWRDHSYNEQFF TRBV20-1 14
CASSEYNGVRRWEQYF TRBV25-1 16
CASSQERAESSYNEQFF TRBV4-3 17
CASSQITGHEQFF TRBV4-1 13
CASSRRATQIHGYTF TRBV6-1 15
CASSFSGGDGYTF TRBV5-1 13
CASSRVRGGGRNTEAFF TRBV3-1 17
CASSVGGVRDPNEQFF TRBV7-2 16
CASSPGGTTYEQYF TRBV7-8 14
CASSLDGLPNEKLFF TRBV12-3/TRBV12-4 15
CASSSKGPLHF TRBV12-3/TRBV12-4 11
CASSYSTGAHYEQYF TRBV6-5 15
CATSALDRDSGANVLTF TRBV24-1 17
CASSQTTSGRSGELFF TRBV4-3 16
CSALLPETDTQYF TRBV20-1 13